These T cell receptor beta chains were read from a single sample in a study of CD8+ T cells in alopecia areata. Sequenced by immunoSEQ multiplex PCR; TCRdb stores in-frame clones only, minus some. Altogether about 190,000 clones are present, roughly 60% being singletons, with the ten largest covering about 0.94%. The sequenced sample was CD4+ T cells sorted from blood, obtained at week 24, from a patient treated with tofacitinib. The receptor set was obtained from a human donor with alopecia areata. CDR3s include the opening cysteine and the closing phenylalanine or tryptophan. D genes are given only for firm matches. Clone size is stated in some rows and not others, as once, few, many or a class when expanded.

TRBV5-1	many	TRBJ2-2	.	CASSLRPDWNTGELFF	TGCGCCAGCAGCTTGCGACCCGACTGGAACACCGGGGAGCTGTTTTTT
TRBV5-1	few	TRBJ1-4	.	CASSPGSRQGDEKLFF	TGCGCCAGCAGCCCGGGGTCGCGGCAGGGCGATGAAAAACTGTTTTTT
TRBV10-2	few	TRBJ1-6	.	CASRTDYNSPLHF	TGCGCCAGCCGGACAGATTATAATTCACCCCTCCACTTT
TRBV6-1	.	TRBJ1-5	.	CASSKTGPRQPQHF	TGTGCCAGCAGTAAAACAGGCCCCAGGCAGCCCCAGCATTTT
TRBV10-3	.	TRBJ2-5	.	CAISALMRETQYF	TGTGCCATCAGTGCTTTGATGAGAGAGACCCAGTACTTC
TRBV29-1	.	TRBJ1-2	TRBD1	CSVHDRAFSF	TGCAGCGTCCACGACAGGGCTTTTTCCTTC
TRBV30	.	TRBJ1-1	.	CAWSKTMNTEAFF	TGTGCCTGGAGTAAGACCATGAACACTGAAGCTTTCTTT
TRBV6-5	.	TRBJ2-3	TRBD2	CASSRLAASGSQYF	TGTGCCAGCAGCAGACTAGCGGCTTCGGGGTCGCAGTATTTT
TRBV27	once	TRBJ2-7	TRBD2	CASSRTSGAYEQYF	TGTGCCAGCAGTCGGACTAGCGGCGCCTACGAGCAGTACTTC
TRBV5-1	.	TRBJ2-5	TRBD2	CASSWTSGEETQYF	TGCGCCAGCAGCTGGACTAGCGGTGAAGAGACCCAGTACTTC
TRBV29-1	.	TRBJ1-1	.	CSVAGLLFKTEAFF	TGCAGCGTTGCCGGGCTCCTCTTCAAGACTGAAGCTTTCTTT
TRBV7-2	.	TRBJ2-7	.	CASSLSPGSYEQYF	TGTGCCAGCAGCTTATCCCCGGGCTCCTACGAGCAGTACTTC
TRBV6-1	.	TRBJ2-7	TRBD1	CASSSWGTGVYEQYF	TGTGCCAGCAGTTCTTGGGGGACAGGGGTTTACGAGCAGTACTTC
TRBV4-3	.	TRBJ2-5	.	CASSQDRGETQYF	TGCGCCAGCAGCCAAGATCGCGGAGAGACCCAGTACTTC
TRBV4-3	.	TRBJ1-4	.	CASSQGRTAKKLFF	TGCGCCAGCAGCCAAGGAAGGACCGCGAAAAAACTGTTTTTT
TRBV2	.	TRBJ2-5	.	CASTDRGVAGETQYF	TGTGCCAGCACTGATAGGGGGGTGGCTGGAGAGACCCAGTACTTC
TRBV15	once	TRBJ2-7	.	CATSMDLLASYEQYF	TGTGCCACCAGCATGGATCTGCTAGCCTCCTACGAGCAGTACTTC
TRBV29-1	few	TRBJ1-2	.	CSVVSGNSLPNYGYTF	TGCAGCGTTGTATCGGGGAATAGTTTACCTAACTATGGCTACACCTTC
TRBV25-1	.	TRBJ1-6	.	CASSGLYSPLHF	TGTGCCAGCAGTGGTCTATATTCACCCCTCCACTTT
TRBV9	few	TRBJ2-3	.	CASSARATDTQYF	TGTGCCAGCAGCGCCAGGGCGACAGATACGCAGTATTTT
TRBV5-1	.	TRBJ2-3	.	CASSLGPKNTDTQYF	TGCGCCAGCAGCTTGGGGCCCAAAAACACAGATACGCAGTATTTT
TRBV30	.	TRBJ1-5	.	CAWSVKQGPNQPQHF	TGTGCCTGGAGTGTGAAACAGGGTCCTAATCAGCCCCAGCATTTT
TRBV25-1	.	TRBJ1-6	.	CASSERQSSPLHF	TGTGCCAGCAGTGAGAGACAGAGTTCACCCCTCCACTTT
TRBV29-1	.	TRBJ1-2	TRBD1	CSVEGGRDSYGYTF	TGCAGCGTTGAAGGAGGCAGGGACAGCTATGGCTACACCTTC
TRBV28	.	TRBJ1-6	TRBD1	CASSPGQGNNSPLHF	TGTGCCAGCAGCCCGGGACAGGGGAACAATTCACCCCTCCACTTT
TRBV7-2	.	TRBJ2-1	.	CASSPGGLSYNEQFF	TGTGCCAGCAGCCCTGGGGGCTTGTCCTACAATGAGCAGTTCTTC
TRBV29-1	.	TRBJ1-2	.	CSVEEQDYGYTF	TGCAGCGTTGAGGAACAAGACTATGGCTACACCTTC
TRBV29-1	few	TRBJ2-3	.	CSVGSGTTTDTQYF	TGCAGCGTTGGGAGTGGGACGACCACAGATACGCAGTATTTT
TRBV4-2	.	TRBJ2-7	.	CASSQDPSTSGEQYF	TGTGCCAGCAGCCAAGACCCCTCCACTAGTGGCGAGCAGTACTTC
TRBV29-1	.	TRBJ2-3	.	CSVLRQIADTQYF	TGCAGCGTTTTGAGACAGATTGCAGATACGCAGTATTTT
TRBV12-5	.	TRBJ1-2	.	CASGLGEIYGYTF	TGTGCTAGTGGTTTGGGAGAGATCTATGGCTACACCTTC
TRBV6-1	few	TRBJ2-2	TRBD1	CASSEADHRGPGTGELFF	TGTGCCAGCAGTGAAGCGGACCACAGGGGGCCGGGGACCGGGGAGCTGTTTTTT
TRBV29-1	.	TRBJ2-7	.	CSVEGRGPTYEQYF	TGCAGCGTTGAGGGAAGAGGCCCAACCTACGAGCAGTACTTC